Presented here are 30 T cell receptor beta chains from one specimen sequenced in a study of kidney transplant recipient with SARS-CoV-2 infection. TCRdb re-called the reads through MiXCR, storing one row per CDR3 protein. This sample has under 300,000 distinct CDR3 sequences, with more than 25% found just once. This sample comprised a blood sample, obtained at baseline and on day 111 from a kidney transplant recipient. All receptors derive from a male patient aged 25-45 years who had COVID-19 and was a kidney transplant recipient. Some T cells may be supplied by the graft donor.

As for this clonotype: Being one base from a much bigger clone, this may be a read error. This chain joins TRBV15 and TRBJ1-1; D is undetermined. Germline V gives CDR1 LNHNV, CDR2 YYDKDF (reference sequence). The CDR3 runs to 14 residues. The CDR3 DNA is TGTGCCACCGGCAGAGATCGAGGAAGCACTGAAGCTTTCTTT. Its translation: CATGRDRGSTEAFF.

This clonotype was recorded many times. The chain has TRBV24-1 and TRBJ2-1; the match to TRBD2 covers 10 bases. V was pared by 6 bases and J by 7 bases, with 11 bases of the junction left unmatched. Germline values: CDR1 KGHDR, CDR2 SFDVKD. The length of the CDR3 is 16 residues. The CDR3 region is CATSSYLAGAGNEQFF. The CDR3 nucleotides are TGTGCCACCAGTTCTTATCTAGCGGGAGCAGGGAATGAGCAGTTCTTC.

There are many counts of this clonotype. This chain's CDR3 is CASTLGPLGDNEQFF. In DNA form, the CDR3 reads TGTGCCAGCACCTTGGGGCCCCTGGGGGACAATGAGCAGTTCTTC. The V gene is TRBV12-3 or TRBV12-4, the J gene TRBJ2-1; D possibly matches TRBD1 or TRBD2 (5 bases each). CDR3 size: 15 residues. Trimming cost V 7 bases and J 5 bases, with 18 bases left between them.

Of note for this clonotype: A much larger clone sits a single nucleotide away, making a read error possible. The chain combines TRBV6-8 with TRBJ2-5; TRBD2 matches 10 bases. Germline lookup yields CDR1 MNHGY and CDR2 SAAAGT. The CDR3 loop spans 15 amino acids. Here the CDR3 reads CASSTQREGGETQHF. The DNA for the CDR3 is TGTGCCAGCAGTACCCAGCGGGAGGGGGGGGAGACCCAGCACTTC.

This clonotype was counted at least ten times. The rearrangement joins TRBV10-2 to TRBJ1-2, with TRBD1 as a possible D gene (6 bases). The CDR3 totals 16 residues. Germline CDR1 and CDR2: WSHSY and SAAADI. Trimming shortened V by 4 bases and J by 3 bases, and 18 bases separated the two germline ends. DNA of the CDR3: TGCGCCAGCAGTGTAAGGACAGAGACCTTACACTATGGCTACACCTTC. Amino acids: CASSVRTETLHYGYTF.

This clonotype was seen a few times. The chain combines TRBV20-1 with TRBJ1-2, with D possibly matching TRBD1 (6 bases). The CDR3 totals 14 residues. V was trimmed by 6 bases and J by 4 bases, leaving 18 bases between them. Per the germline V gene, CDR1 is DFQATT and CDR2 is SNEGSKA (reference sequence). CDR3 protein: CSAKPDEGGYGYTF. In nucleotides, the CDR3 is TGCAGTGCGAAGCCGGACGAAGGGGGCTATGGCTACACCTTC.

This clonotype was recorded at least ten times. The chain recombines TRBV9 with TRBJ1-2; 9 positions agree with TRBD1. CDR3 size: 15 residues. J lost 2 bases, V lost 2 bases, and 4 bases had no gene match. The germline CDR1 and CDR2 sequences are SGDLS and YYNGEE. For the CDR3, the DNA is TGTGCCAGCAGCGTTCTAGACAGGGGGAACTATGGCTACACCTTC. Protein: CASSVLDRGNYGYTF.

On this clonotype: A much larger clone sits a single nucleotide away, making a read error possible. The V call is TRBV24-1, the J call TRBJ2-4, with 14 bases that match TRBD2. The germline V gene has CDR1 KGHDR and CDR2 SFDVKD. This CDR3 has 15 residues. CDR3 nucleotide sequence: TGTGCCACCAGTGAAGCGGGACTAGCGGGAGATGAGCGGTTCTTC. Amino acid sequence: CATSEAGLAGDERFF.

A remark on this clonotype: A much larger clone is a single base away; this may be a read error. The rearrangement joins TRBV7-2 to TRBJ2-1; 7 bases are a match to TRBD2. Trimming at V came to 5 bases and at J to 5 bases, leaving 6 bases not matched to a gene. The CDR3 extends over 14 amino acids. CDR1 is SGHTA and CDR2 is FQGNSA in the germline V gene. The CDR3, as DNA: TGTGCCAGCAGCGGACGGGGGGAGAACAATGAGCAGTTCTTC. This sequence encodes CASSGRGENNEQFF.

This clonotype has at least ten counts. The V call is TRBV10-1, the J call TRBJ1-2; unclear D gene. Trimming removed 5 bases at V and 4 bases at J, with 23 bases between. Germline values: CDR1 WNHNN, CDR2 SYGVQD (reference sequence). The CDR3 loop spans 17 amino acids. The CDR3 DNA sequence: TGCGCCAGCAGTTTTGGGCTAAGATCGCGAAAGACCTATGGCTACACCTTC. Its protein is CASSFGLRSRKTYGYTF.

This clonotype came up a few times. Here the CDR3 DNA reads TGTGCCAGCAGTTACAACAGCGCAGATACGCAGTATTTT. Translation gives CASSYNSADTQYF. The chain joins TRBV6-5 to TRBJ2-3; D remains unclear. CDR1 and CDR2 (germline): MNHEY, SVGAGI. The CDR3 has 13 amino acids. V was pared by 2 bases and J by 4 bases, with 7 bases between.

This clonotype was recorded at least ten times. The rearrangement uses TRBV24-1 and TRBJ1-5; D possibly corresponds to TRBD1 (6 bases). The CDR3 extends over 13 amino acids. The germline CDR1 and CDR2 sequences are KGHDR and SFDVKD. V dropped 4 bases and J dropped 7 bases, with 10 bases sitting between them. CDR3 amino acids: CATSDRDTQPQHF. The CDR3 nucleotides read TGTGCCACCAGTGACCGGGACACCCAGCCCCAGCATTTT.

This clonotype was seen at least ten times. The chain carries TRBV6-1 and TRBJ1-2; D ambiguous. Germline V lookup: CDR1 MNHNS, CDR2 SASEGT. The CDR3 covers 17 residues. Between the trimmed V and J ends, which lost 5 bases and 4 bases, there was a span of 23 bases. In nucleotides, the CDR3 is TGTGCCAGCAGTATCGCTGTCTCTATGCGAAAGACCTATGGCTACACCTTC. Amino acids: CASSIAVSMRKTYGYTF.

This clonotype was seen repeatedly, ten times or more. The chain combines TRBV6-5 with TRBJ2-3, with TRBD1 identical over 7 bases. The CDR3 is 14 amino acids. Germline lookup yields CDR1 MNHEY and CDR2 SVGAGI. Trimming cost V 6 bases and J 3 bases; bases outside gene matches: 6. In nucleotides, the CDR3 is TGTGCCAGCAGGATCGGGACAGCTACAGATACGCAGTATTTT. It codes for CASRIGTATDTQYF.

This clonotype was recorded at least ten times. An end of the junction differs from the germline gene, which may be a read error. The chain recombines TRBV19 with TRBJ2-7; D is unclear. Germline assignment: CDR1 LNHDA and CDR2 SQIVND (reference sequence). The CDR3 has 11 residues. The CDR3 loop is CASRSGYEQYF. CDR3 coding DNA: TGCGCCAGCAGGTCGGGCTACGAGCAGTACTTC.

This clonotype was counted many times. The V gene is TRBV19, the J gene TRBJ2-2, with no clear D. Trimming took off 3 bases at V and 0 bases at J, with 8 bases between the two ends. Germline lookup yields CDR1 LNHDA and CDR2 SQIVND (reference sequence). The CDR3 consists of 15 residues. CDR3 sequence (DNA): TGTGCCAGTAGTATCGGCCGGACGAACACCGGGGAGCTGTTTTTT. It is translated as CASSIGRTNTGELFF.

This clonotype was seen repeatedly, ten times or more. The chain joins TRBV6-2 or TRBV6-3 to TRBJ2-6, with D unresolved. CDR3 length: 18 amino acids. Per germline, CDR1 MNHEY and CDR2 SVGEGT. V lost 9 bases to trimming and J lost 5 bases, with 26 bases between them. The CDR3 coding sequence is TGTGCCAGGTCTAGTTTTGTGGTGCTACAAAGTCGGGCCAACGTCCTGACTTTC. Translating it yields CARSSFVVLQSRANVLTF.

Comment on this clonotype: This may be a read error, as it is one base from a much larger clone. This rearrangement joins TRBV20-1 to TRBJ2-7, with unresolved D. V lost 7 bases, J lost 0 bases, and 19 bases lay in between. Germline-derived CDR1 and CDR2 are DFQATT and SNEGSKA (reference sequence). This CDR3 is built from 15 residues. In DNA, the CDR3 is TGCAGTGGGGAACAACCCGGCCTACTCTCCTACGAGCAGTACTTC. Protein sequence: CSGEQPGLLSYEQYF.

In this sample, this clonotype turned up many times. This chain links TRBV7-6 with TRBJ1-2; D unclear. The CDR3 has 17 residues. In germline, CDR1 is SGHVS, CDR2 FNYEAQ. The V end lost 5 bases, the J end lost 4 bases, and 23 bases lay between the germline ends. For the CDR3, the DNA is TGTGCCAGCAGCGTTGCATCTGAATCTCGAAAGACCTATGGCTACACCTTC. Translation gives CASSVASESRKTYGYTF.

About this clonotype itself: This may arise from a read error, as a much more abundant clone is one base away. In nucleotides, the CDR3 is TGTGCCAGCAGTTCCCGGGACAGGGCGACTGAAGTTTTCTTT. Residues: CASSSRDRATEVFF. The V gene is TRBV27, the J gene TRBJ1-1, with 9 bases fitting TRBD1. The germline gives CDR1 MNHEY, CDR2 SMNVEV (reference sequence). The CDR3 has 14 residues.

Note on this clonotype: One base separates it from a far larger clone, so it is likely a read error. The CDR3 DNA is TGTGCCAGCAGTTCGGAAATCTACTACGAGCAGTTCTTC. Residues: CASSSEIYYEQFF. The chain uses TRBV6-5 and TRBJ2-7; D unclear. The J call may not be correct, given that the DNA end is closer to TRBJ2-1. Germline CDR1 is MNHEY and CDR2 is SVGAGI. The CDR3 is made up of 13 amino acids.

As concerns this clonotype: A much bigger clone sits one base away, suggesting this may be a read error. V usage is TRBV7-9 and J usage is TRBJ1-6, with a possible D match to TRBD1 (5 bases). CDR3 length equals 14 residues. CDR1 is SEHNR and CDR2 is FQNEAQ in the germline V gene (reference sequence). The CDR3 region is CASSYDSHNSLLHF. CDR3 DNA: TGTGCCAGCAGCTACGACAGCCATAATTCACTCCTCCACTTT.

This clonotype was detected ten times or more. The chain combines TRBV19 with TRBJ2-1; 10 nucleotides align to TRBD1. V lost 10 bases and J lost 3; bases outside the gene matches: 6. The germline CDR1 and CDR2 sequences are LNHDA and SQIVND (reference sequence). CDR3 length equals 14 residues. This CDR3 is CATKTGGVYNEQFF. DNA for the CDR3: TGTGCCACCAAGACAGGGGGCGTCTACAATGAGCAGTTCTTC.

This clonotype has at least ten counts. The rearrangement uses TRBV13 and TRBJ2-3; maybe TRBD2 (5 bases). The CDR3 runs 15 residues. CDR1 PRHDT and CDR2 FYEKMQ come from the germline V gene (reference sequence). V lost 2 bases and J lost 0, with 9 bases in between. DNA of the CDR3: TGTGCCAGCAGCTTACGAGGGCCCAGCACAGATACGCAGTATTTT. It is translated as CASSLRGPSTDTQYF. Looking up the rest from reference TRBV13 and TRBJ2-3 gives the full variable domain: AAGVIQSPRHLIKEKRETATLKCYPIPRHDTVYWYQQGPGQDPQFLISFYEKMQSDKGSIPDRFSAQQFSDYHSELNMSSLELGDSALYFCASSLRGPSTDTQYFGPGTRLTVL.

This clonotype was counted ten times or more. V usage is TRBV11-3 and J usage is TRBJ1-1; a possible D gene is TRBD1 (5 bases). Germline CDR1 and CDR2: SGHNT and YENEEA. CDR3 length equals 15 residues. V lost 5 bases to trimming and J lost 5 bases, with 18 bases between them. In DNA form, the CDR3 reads TGTGCCAGCAGCCCTTCCGGCGGGGAGGGGACTGAAGCTTTCTTT. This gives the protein CASSPSGGEGTEAFF.

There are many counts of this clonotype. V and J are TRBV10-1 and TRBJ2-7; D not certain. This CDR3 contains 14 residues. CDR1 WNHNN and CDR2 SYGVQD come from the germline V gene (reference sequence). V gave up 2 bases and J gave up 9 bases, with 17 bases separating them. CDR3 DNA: TGCGCCAGCAGTGAGGACACCGTTTCGGTGTCGCAGTACTTC. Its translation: CASSEDTVSVSQYF.

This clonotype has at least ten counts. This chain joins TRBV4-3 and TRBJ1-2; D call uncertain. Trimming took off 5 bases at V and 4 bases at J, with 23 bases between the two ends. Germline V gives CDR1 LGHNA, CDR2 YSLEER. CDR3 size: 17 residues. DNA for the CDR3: TGCGCCAGCAGCGTTAGTGAAGGACGTCGAAAGACCTATGGCTACACCTTC. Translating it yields CASSVSEGRRKTYGYTF.

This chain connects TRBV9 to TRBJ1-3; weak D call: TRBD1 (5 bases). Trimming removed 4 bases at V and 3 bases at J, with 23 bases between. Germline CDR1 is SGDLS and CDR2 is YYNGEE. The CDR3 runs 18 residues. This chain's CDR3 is CASSPWGGRRDFGNTIYF. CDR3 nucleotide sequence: TGTGCCAGCAGCCCCTGGGGGGGGAGGAGGGACTTTGGAAACACCATATATTTT.

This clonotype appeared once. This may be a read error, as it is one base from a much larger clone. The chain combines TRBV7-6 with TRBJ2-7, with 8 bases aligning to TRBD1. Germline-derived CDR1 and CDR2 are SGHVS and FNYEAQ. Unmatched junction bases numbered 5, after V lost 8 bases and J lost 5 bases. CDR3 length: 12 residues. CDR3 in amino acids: CASGSGGNEQYF. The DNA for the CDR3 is TGTGCCAGCGGTTCAGGGGGCAACGAGCAGTACTTC.

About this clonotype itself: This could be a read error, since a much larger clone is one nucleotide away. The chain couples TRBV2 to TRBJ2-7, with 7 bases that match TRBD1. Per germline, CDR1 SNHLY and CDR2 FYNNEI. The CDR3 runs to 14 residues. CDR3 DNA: TGTGCCGGCAGTAGGGACAGAAACCAGGACGAGCAGTACTTC. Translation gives CAGSRDRNQDEQYF.